This entry lists 30 T cell receptor beta chains sequenced from one sample in a study of shared clonotypes between healthy human individuals. Clones were read by immunoSEQ multiplex PCR, and TCRdb kept only the in-frame ones, dropping some. The repertoire includes fewer than 700,000 clones, roughly 72% of them detected once, and about 12% sits in the top ten. Input material: PBMCs. These TCRs come from a woman between 40 and 55 years old in good health. Some clones in this sample may be carry-over from other donors' samples.

The chain recombines TRBV5-1 with TRBJ2-1; no clear D. V lost 0 bases and J lost 7, with 8 bases in between. This CDR3 has 13 amino acids. CDR1 and CDR2 (germline): SGHRS, YFSETQ. CDR3 coding DNA: TGCGCCAGCAGCTTGGGAGAGTTGAATGAGCAGTTCTTC. Translated: CASSLGELNEQFF. Full variable domain (outside the CDR3, taken from reference TRBV5-1 and TRBJ2-1): KAGVTQTPRYLIKTRGQQVTLSCSPISGHRSVSWYQQTPGQGLQFLFEYFSETQRNKGNFPGRFSGRQFSNSRSEMNVSTLELGDSALYLCASSLGELNEQFFGPGTRLTVL.

The V gene is TRBV5-4, the J gene TRBJ2-3; D is undetermined. V was trimmed by 4 bases and J by 2 bases, leaving 17 bases between them. CDR3 size: 16 residues. Germline CDR1 and CDR2: SGHNT and YYREEE (reference sequence). The CDR3 loop reads CASSQNPKTPTDTQYF. CDR3 DNA: TGTGCCAGCAGCCAAAACCCTAAGACTCCCACAGATACGCAGTATTTT.

The CDR3 is CASSVGSGFYEQYF. The CDR3, as DNA: TGTGCCAGCAGCGTCGGGAGTGGGTTCTACGAGCAGTACTTC. The gene calls are TRBV9 and TRBJ2-7; D is perhaps TRBD2 (6 bases). The V gene's germline CDR1 is SGDLS and CDR2 YYNGEE. The length of the CDR3 is 14 residues. V lost 2 bases and J lost 3, with 12 bases in between.

The chain uses TRBV2 and TRBJ1-1; TRBD1 is a possible D gene (6 bases). The germline V gene encodes CDR1 SNHLY and CDR2 FYNNEI. The CDR3 has 15 amino acids. V was shortened by 7 bases and J by 3 bases, with 18 bases between the two germline ends. The CDR3 is CASTTGGGHDTEAFF. The CDR3 region has the DNA TGTGCCAGCACCACCGGGGGGGGGCACGACACTGAAGCTTTCTTT.

The chain carries TRBV28 and TRBJ1-4; D is undetermined. The CDR3 length is 18 residues. With 4 bases removed from V and 3 bases from J, the gap between germline ends came to 21 bases. CDR1 and CDR2 from the germline V gene are MDHEN and SYDVKM. DNA for the CDR3: TGTGCCAGCAGTTCCACCCCGAGAGTCAGGTGGGCTAATGAAAAACTGTTTTTT. Protein sequence: CASSSTPRVRWANEKLFF.

The chain joins TRBV6-1 to TRBJ1-1; D unclear. The germline gives CDR1 MNHNS, CDR2 SASEGT. V lost 7 bases and J 1 base, leaving 10 bases between the germline ends. The CDR3 is made up of 13 amino acids. The CDR3 DNA reads TGTGCCAGCACCCTTGGAAGGAACACTGAAGCTTTCTTT. It specifies CASTLGRNTEAFF.

This clone was observed a handful of times. The chain recombines TRBV7-8 with TRBJ2-5, with TRBD2 matching over 9 bases. CDR3 length: 16 amino acids. With V trimmed by 3 bases and J by 5 bases, 10 bases remained unmatched. CDR1 SGHVS and CDR2 FQNEAQ come from the germline V gene. The CDR3: CASSLTAGGVQETQYF. DNA for the CDR3: TGTGCCAGCAGCTTGACTGCGGGAGGGGTCCAGGAGACCCAGTACTTC.

The chain couples TRBV5-1 to TRBJ1-3, with a possible D match to TRBD1 (5 bases). V gave up 1 base and J gave up 2 bases, with 7 bases separating them. CDR1 and CDR2 from the germline V gene are SGHRS and YFSETQ. The CDR3 consists of 14 residues. Here the CDR3 DNA reads TGCGCCAGCAGCTTGTCAGGGCCTGGAAACACCATATATTTT. This sequence encodes CASSLSGPGNTIYF. Full variable domain (rest looked up from reference TRBV5-1 and TRBJ1-3): KAGVTQTPRYLIKTRGQQVTLSCSPISGHRSVSWYQQTPGQGLQFLFEYFSETQRNKGNFPGRFSGRQFSNSRSEMNVSTLELGDSALYLCASSLSGPGNTIYFGEGSWLTVV.

This chain uses TRBV7-2 with TRBJ2-5; no clear D gene. This CDR3 comprises 13 residues. The V gene's germline CDR1 is SGHTA and CDR2 FQGNSA. The germline V and J ends were trimmed by 6 bases and 2 bases, with 10 bases remaining between them. The CDR3 loop is CASSRWGQETQYF. The DNA of the CDR3 is TGTGCCAGCAGTAGGTGGGGACAAGAGACCCAGTACTTC.

The J gene is TRBJ1-1, the V gene TRBV30; D is unresolved. Deletions cut 0 bases from V and 4 bases from J, with 12 bases between. Germline CDR1 GTSNPN, CDR2 SVGIG (reference sequence). This CDR3 spans 14 amino acids. CDR3 residues: CAWSVVRGSTEAFF. The CDR3 DNA reads TGTGCCTGGAGTGTAGTTCGGGGTAGCACTGAAGCTTTCTTT.

V usage is TRBV7-9 and J usage is TRBJ1-3; the D gene is possibly TRBD1 (5 bases). V was clipped by 1 base and J by 6 bases, with 22 bases between them. Germline V CDR1 and CDR2: SEHNR, FQNEAQ (reference sequence). The CDR3 consists of 18 residues. The CDR3: CASSLVKYGQHRSNTIYF. CDR3 DNA: TGTGCCAGCAGCTTAGTGAAGTACGGACAACATCGCTCAAACACCATATATTTT.

The CDR3 reads CASSLSRQGGGYTF. The CDR3 DNA is TGTGCCAGCAGTTTATCCCGACAGGGAGGTGGCTACACCTTC. The chain is built from TRBV27 and TRBJ1-2; 7 bases match TRBD1. V gave up 0 bases and J gave up 7 bases; unmatched junction bases: 5. Germline lookup yields CDR1 MNHEY and CDR2 SMNVEV (reference sequence). This CDR3 is built from 14 residues.

The V gene is TRBV5-5, the J gene TRBJ1-2; tentative D call: TRBD1 (5 bases). This CDR3 is built from 14 residues. The germline CDR1 and CDR2 sequences are SGHKS and YYEKEE (reference sequence). With 1 base removed from V and 8 bases from J, the gap between germline ends came to 15 bases. The CDR3 loop reads CASSLQVGGYGYTF. The CDR3 DNA is TGTGCCAGCAGCTTGCAGGTTGGGGGATACGGCTACACCTTC. Full variable domain (missing parts from reference TRBV5-5 and TRBJ1-2): DAGVTQSPTHLIKTRGQQVTLRCSPISGHKSVSWYQQVLGQGPQFIFQYYEKEERGRGNFPDRFSARQFPNYSSELNVNALLLGDSALYLCASSLQVGGYGYTFGSGTRLTVV.

This rearrangement joins TRBV30 to TRBJ2-2, with 8 bases aligning to TRBD1. This CDR3 contains 15 residues. Germline-derived CDR1 and CDR2 are GTSNPN and SVGIG (reference sequence). With V trimmed by 2 bases and J by 5 bases, 7 bases remained unmatched. CDR3 nucleotide sequence: TGTGCCTGGAGTAAGGGACAGGACCCGACCGGGGAGCTGTTTTTT. Its translation: CAWSKGQDPTGELFF.

The CDR3 region is CATSLRTAETQYF. In DNA, the CDR3 is TGTGCCACCAGCCTCCGGACAGCAGAGACCCAGTACTTC. This sequence joins TRBV15 and TRBJ2-5, with D perhaps TRBD1 (6 bases). CDR3 size: 13 residues. The V end was cut by 5 bases, the J end by 4 bases, with 11 bases between. Germline CDR1 reads LNHNV; CDR2 reads YYDKDF (reference sequence).

V usage is TRBV19 and J usage is TRBJ1-5; D remains ambiguous. The CDR3 is 15 residues long. V shed 4 bases and J shed 1 base, with 11 bases lying between them. The germline V gene has CDR1 LNHDA and CDR2 SQIVND (reference sequence). CDR3 coding DNA: TGTGCCAGTAGTAGAACAGCTCCAAGCAATCAGCCCCAGCATTTT. Translating it yields CASSRTAPSNQPQHF.

For this clone: One end of the junction is discordant with germline, which a read error may explain. This rearrangement joins TRBV30 to TRBJ2-3, with D possibly being TRBD1 (5 bases). The germline CDR1 and CDR2 sequences are GTSNPN and SVGIG (reference sequence). CDR3 length equals 15 residues. The CDR3 DNA is TGTGCCTGGAGTGGGAGAAAATTCCGCACAGGTACGCAGTATTTT. Encoded protein: CAWSGRKFRTGTQYF. Full variable domain (remainder filled in from reference TRBV30 and TRBJ2-3): SQTIHQWPATLVQPVGSPLSLECTVEGTSNPNLYWYRQAAGRGLQLLFYSVGIGQISSEVPQNLSASRPQDRQFILSSKKLLLSDSGFYLCAWSGRKFRTGTQYFGPGTRLTVL.

The V gene is TRBV20-1, the J gene TRBJ2-1; D is unclear. Germline CDR1 is DFQATT and CDR2 is SNEGSKA (reference sequence). V was shortened by 5 bases and J by 6 bases, with 5 bases between the two germline ends. The CDR3 has 10 amino acids. The CDR3 reads CSARLNEQFF. The CDR3, as DNA: TGCAGTGCTCGGCTCAATGAGCAGTTCTTC.

V usage is TRBV20-1 and J usage is TRBJ2-7; D is unclear. The CDR3 has 11 amino acids. Germline V lookup: CDR1 DFQATT, CDR2 SNEGSKA (reference sequence). The V gene lost 6 bases and the J gene lost 5 bases, with 11 bases spanning the gap. The CDR3 DNA follows: TGCAGTGCCAAGGACCTGCACGAGCAGTACTTC. Translation gives CSAKDLHEQYF.

The chain carries TRBV27 and TRBJ1-1; TRBD1 matches at 7 bases. The CDR3 extends over 14 amino acids. The V gene end was trimmed by 8 bases and the J gene end by 2 bases; junction bases not matched to a gene: 8. CDR1 is MNHEY, CDR2 SMNVEV, per germline (reference sequence). CDR3 amino acids: CASVGRGINTEAFF. The CDR3 DNA follows: TGTGCCAGCGTCGGCAGGGGGATAAACACTGAAGCTTTCTTT.

For this clone: This specimen includes other DNA sequences encoding the same CDR3. The rearrangement uses TRBV6-1 and TRBJ1-1, with D perhaps TRBD1 (6 bases). Germline V gene sequence: CDR1 MNHNS, CDR2 SASEGT. V lost 3 bases and J lost 7, with 6 bases in between. This CDR3 is built from 11 residues. CDR3 residues: CASSEDSEAFF. The CDR3 region has the DNA TGTGCCAGCAGTGAGGACAGTGAAGCTTTCTTT.

This rearrangement joins TRBV5-6 to TRBJ1-5; D remains ambiguous. CDR3 length: 11 amino acids. CDR1 is SGHDT and CDR2 is YYEEEE in the germline V gene. V was clipped by 7 bases and J by 6 bases, with 8 bases between them. CDR3 bases: TGTGCCAGCCGGGCGGCTCAGCCCCAGCATTTT. Encoded protein: CASRAAQPQHF.

This clone has a handful of counts. V is TRBV15 and J is TRBJ1-2; D possibly corresponds to TRBD1 (5 bases). There are 15 residues in the CDR3. The V end was cut by 0 bases, the J end by 5 bases, with 13 bases between. The germline gives CDR1 LNHNV, CDR2 YYDKDF (reference sequence). The CDR3 DNA sequence: TGTGCCACCAGCAGAGAATTTGGGACGGTTTATGGCTACACCTTC. This encodes CATSREFGTVYGYTF.

This clone came up many times. The genes are TRBV2 and TRBJ2-7, with no clear D. Germline V lookup: CDR1 SNHLY, CDR2 FYNNEI. Trimming pared 5 bases from V and 7 bases from J, leaving 6 bases between. The CDR3 has 10 amino acids. The CDR3: CASSFREQYF. In DNA, the CDR3 is TGTGCCAGCAGTTTCCGGGAGCAGTACTTC. The whole variable domain, filled in from reference TRBV2 and TRBJ2-7, reads EPEVTQTPSHQVTQMGQEVILRCVPISNHLYFYWYRQILGQKVEFLVSFYNNEISEKSEIFDDQFSVERPDGSNFTLKIRSTKLEDSAMYFCASSFREQYFGPGTRLTVT.

The V gene is TRBV7-6, the J gene TRBJ1-5; D not resolved. The CDR3 spans 15 residues. Germline CDR1 is SGHVS and CDR2 is FNYEAQ. Trimming shortened V by 1 base and J by 3 bases, and 10 bases separated the two germline ends. The CDR3 DNA is TGTGCCAGCAGCTTAGGTCCAGGCCTCAATCAGCCCCAGCATTTT. Encoded protein: CASSLGPGLNQPQHF.

Notes on this clone: The sample has other DNA sequences that encode this CDR3 too. The chain employs TRBV27 and TRBJ2-7; D is uncertain. Trimming removed 3 bases at V and 1 base at J, with 7 bases between. Germline V lookup: CDR1 MNHEY, CDR2 SMNVEV (reference sequence). CDR3 length equals 13 residues. Here the CDR3 reads CASSFRESYEQYF. CDR3 nucleotides: TGTGCCAGCAGTTTCCGAGAGTCCTACGAGCAGTACTTC.

This rearrangement joins TRBV14 to TRBJ2-7, with 11 bases identical to TRBD2. The CDR3 loop spans 15 amino acids. Germline CDR1 and CDR2: SGHDN and FVKESK. The trim removed 5 bases at V and 3 bases at J, leaving 6 bases unmatched. CDR3 residues: CASSLRLAGFYEQYF. As DNA, the CDR3 is TGTGCCAGCAGCTTGAGACTAGCGGGATTCTACGAGCAGTACTTC.

The chain couples TRBV6-1 to TRBJ1-5, with a tentative D call TRBD1 (5 bases). Germline V CDR1 and CDR2: MNHNS, SASEGT. The V end lost 4 bases, the J end lost 0 bases, and 22 bases lay between the germline ends. CDR3 length equals 19 residues. The CDR3 protein is CASSGGGEAVIYSNQPQHF. CDR3 DNA: TGTGCCAGCAGTGGGGGAGGGGAGGCCGTTATATATAGCAATCAGCCCCAGCATTTT.

This clone occurred a few times. The chain is built from TRBV6-1 and TRBJ2-5; 9 bases agree with TRBD2. The DNA end favors TRBJ2-7, so the J call may be wrong. Germline CDR1 reads MNHNS; CDR2 reads SASEGT. The CDR3 is made up of 15 amino acids. The CDR3 loop reads CASSGESGGSYEQYF. DNA of the CDR3: TGTGCCAGCAGTGGTGAGAGCGGGGGGTCCTACGAGCAGTACTTC.

A few counts support this clone. The chain recombines TRBV19 with TRBJ1-5, with unresolved D. V lost 2 bases to trimming and J lost 1 base, with 15 bases between them. The CDR3 consists of 17 residues. Germline V lookup: CDR1 LNHDA, CDR2 SQIVND (reference sequence). The CDR3 here is CASSIPSRRVSNQPQHF. The CDR3 region has the DNA TGTGCCAGTAGTATACCCTCCCGCAGAGTAAGCAATCAGCCCCAGCATTTT.